Ten or more counts support the clone carrying this T cell receptor beta chain. These data are taken from a study of blood T cell repertoires in COVID-19. Profiling relied on immunoSEQ multiplex PCR, and the TCRdb table lists in-frame clones only, not all of them. The data show some 130,000 clones, 75% to 90% seen once. CDR3 length equals 13 residues. Germline V CDR1 and CDR2: SGHTA, FQGTGA. V shed 5 bases, J shed 8 bases, and the junction held 6 bases outside the gene matches. This TCR was sampled from a woman aged 50 to 60 who had recovered from COVID-19. What was sequenced was peripheral blood. The chain uses TRBV7-3 and TRBJ2-1, with 7 positions matching TRBD1. CDR3 amino acids: CASSQGGLDEQFF. DNA for the CDR3: TGTGCCAGCAGCCAAGGGGGCCTCGATGAGCAGTTCTTC.